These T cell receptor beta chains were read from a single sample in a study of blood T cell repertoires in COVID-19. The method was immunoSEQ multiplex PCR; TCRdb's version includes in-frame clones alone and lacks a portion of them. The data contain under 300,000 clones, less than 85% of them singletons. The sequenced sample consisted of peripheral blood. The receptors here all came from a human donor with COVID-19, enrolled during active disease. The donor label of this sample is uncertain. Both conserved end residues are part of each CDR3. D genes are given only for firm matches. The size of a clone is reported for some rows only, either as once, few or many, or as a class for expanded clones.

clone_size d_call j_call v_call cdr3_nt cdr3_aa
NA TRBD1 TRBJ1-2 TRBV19 TGTGCCAGTAGTTCCCGGTTGGGACAGGGGGAAAGGGATGGCTACACCTTC CASSSRLGQGERDGYTF
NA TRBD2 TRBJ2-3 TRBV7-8 TGTGCCAGCAGCTCTCGACTAGCGGGAGTGCCAGATACGCAGTATTTT CASSSRLAGVPDTQYF
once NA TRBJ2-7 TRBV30 TGTGCCTGGAGTCAGGGGTACGAGCAGTACTTC CAWSQGYEQYF
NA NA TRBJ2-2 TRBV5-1 TGCGCCAGCACCCTCGGCGGGGAGCTGTTTTTT CASTLGGELFF
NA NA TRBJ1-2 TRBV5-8 TGTGCCAGCAGCCCCGATCTACGGGGCTACACCTTC CASSPDLRGYTF
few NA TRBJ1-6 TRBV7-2 TGTGCCAGCAGCTTAATCGGCGGGCTCCACTTT CASSLIGGLHF
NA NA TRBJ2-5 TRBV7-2 TGTGCCAGCAGCTTCCGACAGGCGATAGAGACCCAGTACTTC CASSFRQAIETQYF
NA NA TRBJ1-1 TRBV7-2 TGTGCCAGCAGCCAACGGGTGCGCACTGAAGCTTTCTTT CASSQRVRTEAFF
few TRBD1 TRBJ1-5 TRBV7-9 TGTGCCAGCAGCCTGGGACAGCCTAATCAGCCCCAGCATTTT CASSLGQPNQPQHF
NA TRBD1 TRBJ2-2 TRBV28 TGTGCCAGCAGACCGGGACAGGTGTACACCGGGGAGCTGTTTTTT CASRPGQVYTGELFF
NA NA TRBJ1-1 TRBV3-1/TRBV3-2 TGTGCCAGCAGCCCTCGGGTGAACACTGAAGCTTTCTTT CASSPRVNTEAFF
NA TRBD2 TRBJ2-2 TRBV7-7 TGTGCTAGCAGCCTTGATAGCGGGACGAACACCGGGGAGCTGTTTTTT CASSLDSGTNTGELFF
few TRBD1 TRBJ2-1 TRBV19 TGTGCCAGTACCGGCGGGACAGGGACCTACAATGAGCAGTTCTTC CASTGGTGTYNEQFF
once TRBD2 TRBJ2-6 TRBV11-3 TGTGCCAGCAGCCGGGGGGACTCTGGGGCCAACGTCCTGACTTTC CASSRGDSGANVLTF
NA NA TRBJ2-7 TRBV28 TGTGCCAGCAGCATCGGACAGAGAATCAGGTACGAGCAGTACTTC CASSIGQRIRYEQYF
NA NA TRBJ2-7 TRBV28 TGTGCCAGCAGTCTTCTACAGGGTGGCGAGCAGTACTTC CASSLLQGGEQYF
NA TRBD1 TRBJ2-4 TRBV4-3 TGCGCCAGCAGCCAAGACTCAGGGCAGGGGGACATTCAGTACTTC CASSQDSGQGDIQYF
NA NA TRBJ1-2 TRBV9 TGTGCCAGCAGCGTAGAACAGGGTTTGTATGGCTACACCTTC CASSVEQGLYGYTF
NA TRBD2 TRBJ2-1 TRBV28 TGTGCCAGCAGTCCCCTTCCGGGACTAGCGGTGTACAATGAGCAGTTCTTC CASSPLPGLAVYNEQFF
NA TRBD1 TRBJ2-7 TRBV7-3 TGTGCCAGCAGCCCGGGACAGGGAACATACGAGCAGTACTTC CASSPGQGTYEQYF
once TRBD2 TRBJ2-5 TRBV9 TGTGCCAGCAGCGTAGGAAGGGGCGGGAGTGAGACCCAGTACTTC CASSVGRGGSETQYF
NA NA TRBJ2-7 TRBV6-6 TGTGCCAGCAACGGGGGAAGCTACGAGCAGTACTTC CASNGGSYEQYF
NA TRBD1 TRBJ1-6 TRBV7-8 TGTGCCAGCAGGTCTACACGGGACAGTAATTCACCCCTCCACTTT CASRSTRDSNSPLHF
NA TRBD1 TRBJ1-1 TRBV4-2 TGTGCCAGCAGCCCCTGGACAGGAAGAATGAACACTGAAGCTTTCTTT CASSPWTGRMNTEAFF
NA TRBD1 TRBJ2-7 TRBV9 TGTGCCAGCAGCTCCCGGGACAGGGCCTACGAGCAGTACTTC CASSSRDRAYEQYF
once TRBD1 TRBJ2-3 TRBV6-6 TGTGCCAGCAGTCAGGACTCCGGGACAGTCATCACAGATACGCAGTATTTT CASSQDSGTVITDTQYF
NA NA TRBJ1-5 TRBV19 TGTGCCAGTAGTATAAGGACAGTCAGCAATCAGCCCCAGCATTTT CASSIRTVSNQPQHF
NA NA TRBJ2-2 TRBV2 TGTGCCAGCAGAAAGACAGGAGCTAACACCGGGGAGCTGTTTTTT CASRKTGANTGELFF
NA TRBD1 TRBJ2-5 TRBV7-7 TGTGCTAGCCCTCCACCCGAGACAGGGGTCGCCGTTTGCCAAGAGACCCAGTACTTC CASPPPETGVAVCQETQYF
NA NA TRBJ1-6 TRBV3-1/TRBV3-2 TGTGCCAGCAGCCCTGATGTCAGGGATGGATCACCCCTCCACTTT CASSPDVRDGSPLHF
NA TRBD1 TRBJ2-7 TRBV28 TGTGCCAGCAGTTTCGCGACAGGGGTGAACGAGCAGTACTTC CASSFATGVNEQYF
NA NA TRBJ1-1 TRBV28 TGTGCCAGCACTTCACAGGGAGAGGCTTTCTTT CASTSQGEAFF
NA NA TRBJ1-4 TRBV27 TGTGCCAGCAGTTTAAGCAGGTTTGATGAAAAACTGTTTTTT CASSLSRFDEKLFF
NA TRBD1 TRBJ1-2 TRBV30 TGTGCCTGGAGTGTAGACAGGGACGCGAGCTACACCTTC CAWSVDRDASYTF
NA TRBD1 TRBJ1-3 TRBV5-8 TGTGCCAGCAGAGGGGGACAGGGGTACGGAAACACCATATATTTT CASRGGQGYGNTIYF
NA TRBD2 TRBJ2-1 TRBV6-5 TGTGCCAGCAGTCGTAGCGGGTACAATGAGCAGTTCTTC CASSRSGYNEQFF
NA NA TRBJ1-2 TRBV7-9 TGTGCCAGCAGCTTTCCCCGGAACTATGGCTACACCTTC CASSFPRNYGYTF
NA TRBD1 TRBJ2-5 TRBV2 TGTGCCAGCAGACCCGACAGGGGCTTTGGAGAGACCCAGTACTTC CASRPDRGFGETQYF
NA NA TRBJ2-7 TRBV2 TGTGCCAGCAGTGAAGCGCTTCTGCAGGTCCGCTACGAGCAGTACTTC CASSEALLQVRYEQYF
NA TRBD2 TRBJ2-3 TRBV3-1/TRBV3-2 TGTGCCAGCAGCCCAGAACCTTTCACTAGCGGGAGGGGCACAGATACGCAGTATTTT CASSPEPFTSGRGTDTQYF
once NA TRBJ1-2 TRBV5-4 TGTGCCAGCAGCATCGGGACAAGTTATGGCTACACCTTC CASSIGTSYGYTF
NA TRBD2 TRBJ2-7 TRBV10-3 TGTGCCATCAGTGAAGCTAGCGGGAGGGCCCCCTGGGAGCAGTACTTC CAISEASGRAPWEQYF
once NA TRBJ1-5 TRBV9 TGTGCCAGCAGCGGTGCAGCGGATAGCAATCAGCCCCAGCATTTT CASSGAADSNQPQHF
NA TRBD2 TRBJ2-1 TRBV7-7 TGTGCTAGCAGCTTATCGTCAGCGGGAACATACAATGAGCAGTTCTTC CASSLSSAGTYNEQFF
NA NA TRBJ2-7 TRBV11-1 TGTGCCAGCAGCCCATATTCCGGGTCGGAGTACGAGCAGTACTTC CASSPYSGSEYEQYF
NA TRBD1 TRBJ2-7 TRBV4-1 TGCGCCAGCAGCCAAACCCCTCGGGACAGGCAAGAGCAGTACTTC CASSQTPRDRQEQYF
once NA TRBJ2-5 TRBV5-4 TGTGCCAGCAGCTCAGCTACCAGCGGACTCCAAGAGACCCAGTACTTC CASSSATSGLQETQYF
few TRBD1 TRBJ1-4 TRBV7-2 TGTGCCAGCAGCAAGGACAGGGCTAATGAAAAACTGTTTTTT CASSKDRANEKLFF
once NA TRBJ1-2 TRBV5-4 TGTGCCAGCAGCTCTGGACTCATTTTCTATGGCTACACCTTC CASSSGLIFYGYTF
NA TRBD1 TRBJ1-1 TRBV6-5 TGTGCCAGCAGTTTTGACAGGGTTGAGAACACTGAAGCTTTCTTT CASSFDRVENTEAFF
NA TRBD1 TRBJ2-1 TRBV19 TGTGCCAGTAGTAAATTAGCCAGGGGGAATGAGCAGTTCTTC CASSKLARGNEQFF
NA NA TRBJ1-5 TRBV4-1 TGCGCCAGCAGCCACCCCCCGGGTCGTAGCAATCAGCCCCAGCATTTT CASSHPPGRSNQPQHF
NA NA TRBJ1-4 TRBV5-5 TGTGCCAGCAGCTTGGACAGTTCAACTAATGAAAAACTGTTTTTT CASSLDSSTNEKLFF
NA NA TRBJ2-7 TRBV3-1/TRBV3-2 TGTGCCAGCAGCCGAGGCACCTACTACGAGCAGTACTTC CASSRGTYYEQYF
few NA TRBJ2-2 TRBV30 TGTGCCTGGAGTGTGGTAGAGGACACCGGGGAGCTGTTTTTT CAWSVVEDTGELFF
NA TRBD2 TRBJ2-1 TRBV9 TGTGCCAGCAGCCCGGGACTAGCGGAACACAATGAGCAGTTCTTC CASSPGLAEHNEQFF
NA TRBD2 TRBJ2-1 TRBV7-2 TGTGCCAGCAGCCCCCGACTAGCGGGCCACAATGAGCAGTTCTTC CASSPRLAGHNEQFF
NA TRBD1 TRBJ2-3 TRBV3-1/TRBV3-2 TGTGCCAGCAGCCGCAACCCGGGACAGGCGGGAGATACGCAGTATTTT CASSRNPGQAGDTQYF
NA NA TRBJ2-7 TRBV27 TGTGCCAGCAGTTCGTACGAGCAGTACTTC CASSSYEQYF
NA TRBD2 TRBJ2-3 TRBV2 TGTGCCAGCAGTGAATGGGTAGCGGGAGCCGTAGATACGCAGTATTTT CASSEWVAGAVDTQYF